These T cell receptor beta chains were read from a single sample in a study of T cell responses to AZD1222 COVID-19 vaccine. Profiled with immunoSEQ multiplex PCR; TCRdb holds only in-frame clones, not every one. The sample gives about 200,000 clones, about 90% of which show up once; around 8% is in the top ten. The source was peripheral blood, collected on day 0 of AZD1222 vaccination. Source of these receptors: an adult in good health. The CDR3 runs from the conserved cysteine through the conserved F or W. The D gene is left open where the match is weak. Only part of the rows carry a size: once, few, many, or a class if the clone is expanded.

clone size	V gene	D gene	J gene	CDR3 protein	CDR3 DNA
.	TRBV28	TRBD2	TRBJ2-7	CASSLLGEGGEQYF	TGTGCCAGCAGTTTATTGGGGGAGGGTGGAGAGCAGTACTTC
.	TRBV6-6	.	TRBJ1-2	CASSYSQVVTNYGYTF	TGTGCCAGCAGTTACTCGCAGGTGGTGACTAACTATGGCTACACCTTC
.	TRBV13	.	TRBJ1-1	CASSLVRRNFEAFF	TGTGCCAGCAGCTTAGTTAGACGGAACTTTGAAGCTTTCTTT
few	TRBV4-2	.	TRBJ1-3	CASSQADRDSGNTIYF	TGTGCCAGCAGCCAGGCGGACCGTGACTCTGGAAACACCATATATTTT
.	TRBV5-1	.	TRBJ1-2	CASSLGAGTLNYGYTF	TGCGCCAGCAGCTTGGGCGCAGGGACACTTAACTATGGCTACACCTTC
.	TRBV27	.	TRBJ2-1	CASSLGDPLRNEQFF	TGTGCCAGCAGTTTGGGGGACCCACTAAGGAATGAGCAGTTCTTC
.	TRBV15	TRBD1	TRBJ2-2	CATSPQGTDTGELFF	TGTGCCACCAGCCCACAGGGGACGGACACCGGGGAGCTGTTTTTT
.	TRBV14	.	TRBJ1-5	CASSPKPQHF	TGTGCCAGCAGCCCGAAGCCCCAGCATTTT
.	TRBV7-6	TRBD2	TRBJ2-3	CASSLQGLPGTDTQYF	TGTGCCAGCAGCCTTCAGGGACTACCAGGCACAGATACGCAGTATTTT
.	TRBV12-5	.	TRBJ1-1	CASGLGLEAFF	TGTGCTAGTGGTTTGGGGCTGGAAGCTTTCTTT
.	TRBV5-4	.	TRBJ1-2	CASSLVGSVNYGYTF	TGTGCCAGCAGCTTGGTAGGCAGTGTTAACTATGGCTACACCTTC
.	TRBV23-1	.	TRBJ1-5	CASSQPTGSPCSNQPQHF	TGCGCCAGCAGTCAACCTACAGGGTCTCCCTGTAGCAATCAGCCCCAGCATTTT
once	TRBV2	.	TRBJ1-1	CASSWGGTEAFF	TGTGCCAGCAGTTGGGGGGGGACTGAAGCTTTCTTT
.	TRBV5-1	.	TRBJ2-6	CATSILSGANVLTF	TGCGCCACCTCCATCCTCTCTGGGGCCAACGTCCTGACTTTC
.	TRBV7-2	.	TRBJ1-2	CASSYWGGLYGYTF	TGTGCCAGCAGCTACTGGGGAGGTTTATATGGCTACACCTTC
.	TRBV9	.	TRBJ2-5	CASSARLEETQYF	TGTGCCAGCAGCGCTCGACTAGAAGAGACCCAGTACTTC
.	TRBV9	TRBD2	TRBJ2-1	CASSVGGVSDSYNEQFF	TGTGCCAGCAGCGTCGGGGGGGTCTCAGACTCCTACAATGAGCAGTTCTTC
.	TRBV5-4	.	TRBJ2-7	CASSFGGEQYF	TGTGCCAGCAGCTTCGGGGGCGAGCAGTACTTC
.	TRBV25-1	.	TRBJ1-1	CASSTPMRDEAFF	TGTGCCAGCAGTACCCCCATGAGGGACGAAGCTTTCTTT
.	TRBV11-2	TRBD2	TRBJ2-5	CASSLSGGSAQETQYF	TGTGCCAGCAGCTTGAGCGGGGGGTCCGCTCAAGAGACCCAGTACTTC
.	TRBV9	.	TRBJ2-3	CASSVKGVPTDTQYF	TGTGCCAGCAGCGTAAAAGGAGTCCCTACAGATACGCAGTATTTT
.	TRBV6-2/TRBV6-3	.	TRBJ2-3	CASSYSTTDTQYF	TGTGCCAGCAGTTACTCGACCACAGATACGCAGTATTTT
.	TRBV4-2	.	TRBJ1-4	CASSQEGGTVNEKLFF	TGTGCCAGCAGCCAAGAGGGGGGGACGGTGAATGAAAAACTGTTTTTT
once	TRBV4-1	TRBD2	TRBJ2-3	CASSQEGSGRSDTQYF	TGCGCCAGCAGCCAAGAGGGTAGCGGGAGGTCAGATACGCAGTATTTT
few	TRBV19	.	TRBJ2-1	CASSFDRSSYNEQFF	TGTGCCAGTAGTTTCGACCGAAGCTCCTACAATGAGCAGTTCTTC
.	TRBV9	.	TRBJ2-2	CASSVGRTGELFF	TGTGCCAGCAGCGTAGGCCGGACCGGGGAGCTGTTTTTT